This T cell receptor (beta chain) was sequenced during a study of cytomegalovirus exposure and HLA in healthy donors. Study-wide background: The roughly 110 validation repertoires were produced on the same platform as the approximately 670 repertoires of the first cohort. This was reported in a later analysis. General study points: Among the CMV-associated chains, three were confirmed in vitro as specific for CMV antigens.

Clones were read by immunoSEQ multiplex PCR, and TCRdb kept only the in-frame ones, dropping some. The sample carries approximately 130,000 clones, around nine tenths recorded once. Germline CDR1 is GTSNPN and CDR2 is SVGIG (reference sequence). This CDR3 is built from 11 residues. Trimming at V came to 1 base and at J to 8 bases, leaving 0 bases not matched to a gene. Comment on this clone: Its antigen is as yet unknown. Other DNA sequences of this sample code for an identical CDR3.

The TCR was taken from a woman under 30 in good health and CMV-seronegative. V gene TRBV30 combines with J gene TRBJ1-2; TRBD1 agrees at 8 bases. Sample: PBMCs. The CDR3 reads CAWSGTGGYTF. CDR3 sequence (DNA): TGTGCCTGGAGTGGGACAGGGGGCTACACCTTC.